What follows are 25 T cell receptor beta chains derived from one specimen sequenced in a study of T cell clonality in common variable immunodeficiency. These receptors' antigens are unknown. Measured with immunoSEQ multiplex PCR; TCRdb has only the in-frame clones, and not every one. This table holds 15,000 to 20,000 clones with no singletons; the top ten claim approximately 15%. Findings of the study overall: Common variable immunodeficiency TCR beta sequences reportedly had fewer deletions and N-nucleotide insertions.

Source material: peripheral blood mononuclear cells. All receptors come from a human donor with common variable immunodeficiency.

This clone was detected only a few times. The CDR3 extends 3 residues past the end of the read, so its final part is completed from the germline J gene. This rearrangement joins TRBV20-1 to TRBJ2-5; 9 bases map to TRBD1. Germline CDR1 and CDR2: DFQATT and SNEGSKA (reference sequence). With V trimmed by 6 bases and J by 4 bases, 12 bases remained unmatched. The CDR3 loop spans 15 amino acids. The DNA read from the CDR3 is TGCAGTGCCAACCTTGGACAGGGGTTTCCAGAGACC. This encodes CSANLGQGFPET. The CDR3 in its entirety is CSANLGQGFPETQYF.

This clone was recorded many times. The CDR3 DNA, read in part, is TGTGCCAGCAACCTCGGGGGGCAAACAACTGAA. Translation gives CASNLGGQTTE. The CDR3, in full, reads CASNLGGQTTEAFF. The V call is TRBV28, the J call TRBJ1-1, with D possibly TRBD1 on 6 matching bases. The CDR3 end is not reached by the read, which stops 3 residues before it; the germline J gene fills it in. Trimming stripped 7 bases from V and 5 bases from J, with 17 bases between. This CDR3 is 14 amino acids long. Germline assignment: CDR1 MDHEN and CDR2 SYDVKM.

The table lists this clone with a few counts. The missing CDR3 end, 3 residues past where the read stops, is filled in from the germline J gene. The chain couples TRBV7-2 to TRBJ2-7; D might be TRBD1 (5 bases). CDR1 and CDR2 from the germline V gene are SGHTA and FQGNSA. This CDR3 has 14 residues. V was trimmed by 2 bases and J by 0 bases, leaving 8 bases between them. CDR3 in amino acids: CASSLQGYSYEQYF. Incomplete CDR3 DNA: TGTGCCAGCAGCTTACAGGGATACTCCTACGAG.

This clone was counted only a few times. The read halts 3 residues ahead of the CDR3 end, with the missing end drawn from the germline J gene. This chain joins TRBV19 and TRBJ1-5, with a possible D match to TRBD1 (5 bases). The ends were cut back, 2 bases at V and 7 bases at J, with 12 bases in the middle. The CDR3 consists of 14 residues. Germline V lookup: CDR1 LNHDA, CDR2 SQIVND (reference sequence). The DNA read from the CDR3 is TGTGCCAGTAGTATACAGGGCTCGGGCCAGCCC. As protein: CASSIQGSGQP. The whole CDR3 protein reads CASSIQGSGQPQHF.

This clone was counted between two and nine times. The read gets to within 3 residues of the CDR3 end, and the germline J gene fills in the rest. The gene calls are TRBV19 and TRBJ1-4, with a weak D call TRBD1 (5 bases). Deletions cut 1 base from V and 2 bases from J, with 8 bases between. The CDR3 contains 15 residues. Germline CDR1 is LNHDA and CDR2 is SQIVND (reference sequence). CDR3 amino acids: CASSIAAGTNEKLFF. The sequenced CDR3 bases are TGTGCCAGTAGTATAGCCGCAGGGACTAATGAAAAA.

Many counts were recorded for this clone. The read ends 3 residues before the CDR3 terminus; that terminus is restored from the germline J gene. The chain combines TRBV19 with TRBJ1-1; tentatively, D is TRBD1 (5 bases). From germline, CDR1 is LNHDA and CDR2 SQIVND (reference sequence). V was clipped by 5 bases and J by 6 bases, with 19 bases between them. The CDR3 sequence is 15 residues long. The sequenced CDR3 bases are TGTGCCAGTAGTTCACGTCAGGGCCTGGGGTCTGAA. As protein: CASSSRQGLGSE. The full CDR3 protein is CASSSRQGLGSEAFF.

Of note for this clone: The read finishes 3 residues shy of the CDR3 end, and the germline J gene is used to complete it. The chain employs TRBV7-3 and TRBJ2-1; 10 bases align to TRBD2. Germline V gives CDR1 SGHTA, CDR2 FQGTGA. This CDR3 has 15 amino acids. The V and J ends lost 2 bases and 4 bases, in that order; junction bases with no gene match: 2. The CDR3 region is CASSLGTSAYNEQFF. Incomplete CDR3 DNA: TGTGCCAGCAGCTTAGGGACTAGCGCGTACAATGAG.

This clone was observed a few times. Read coverage stops 3 residues before the CDR3 terminus; the germline J gene supplies the remainder. This rearrangement joins TRBV7-3 to TRBJ2-3; 8 positions agree with TRBD1. This CDR3 has 17 amino acids. From germline, CDR1 is SGHTA and CDR2 FQGTGA. With 4 bases clipped from V and 1 base from J, the junction kept 10 bases outside the gene matches. The DNA read from the CDR3 is TGTGCCAGCAGCTCGCGCGCAGGGGGCTGGGGCACAGATACG. Encoded protein: CASSSRAGGWGTDT. Given in full, the CDR3 is CASSSRAGGWGTDTQYF.

This clone was seen at least ten times. The sequence runs out 3 residues before the end of the CDR3; the remainder is reconstructed from the germline J gene. The chain couples TRBV19 to TRBJ2-3; 13 nucleotides line up with TRBD2. The CDR3 runs 15 residues. V was pared by 4 bases and J by 4 bases, with 2 bases of the junction left unmatched. Germline CDR1 LNHDA, CDR2 SQIVND (reference sequence). CDR3: CASSRLAGGSDTQYF. The DNA read from the CDR3 is TGTGCCAGTAGTAGACTAGCGGGAGGCTCAGATACG.

This clone came up many times. The read halts 3 residues ahead of the CDR3 end, with the missing end drawn from the germline J gene. J is TRBJ2-2 and V is TRBV2; TRBD1 matches at 8 bases. The CDR3 loop spans 15 amino acids. Germline V CDR1 and CDR2: SNHLY, FYNNEI. Losses at the gene ends were 4 bases for V and 1 base for J; bases not matched to a gene: 2. Incomplete CDR3 DNA: TGTGCCAGCAGTGTAGGGACAGGGAACACCGGGGAG. Protein sequence: CASSVGTGNTGE. The CDR3, in full, reads CASSVGTGNTGELFF. Supplemented by reference TRBV2 and TRBJ2-2, the full variable domain reads EPEVTQTPSHQVTQMGQEVILRCVPISNHLYFYWYRQILGQKVEFLVSFYNNEISEKSEIFDDQFSVERPDGSNFTLKIRSTKLEDSAMYFCASSVGTGNTGELFFGEGSRLTVL.

This clone qualifies as medium-sized. The read stops 3 residues short of the end of the CDR3; the missing end is completed from the germline J gene. The chain has TRBV18 and TRBJ2-7; TRBD1 aligns across 8 bases. Germline lookup yields CDR1 KGHSH and CDR2 LQKENI. The CDR3 has 15 residues. The V and J ends lost 3 bases and 0 bases, in that order; junction bases with no gene match: 4. CDR3 sequence reads: CASSPRQGRSYEQYF. Incomplete CDR3 DNA: TGTGCCAGCTCACCTCGACAGGGGCGCTCCTACGAG.

This clone was counted at least ten times. The read terminates 3 residues before the CDR3 end, so the remaining end is supplied by the germline J gene. Distinct nucleotide sequences in the sample also encode this CDR3. The genes are TRBV18 and TRBJ2-3; D is unresolved. Germline V gives CDR1 KGHSH, CDR2 LQKENI. CDR3 length equals 13 residues. V was shortened by 2 bases and J by 4 bases, with 7 bases between the two germline ends. The covered CDR3 bases are TGTGCCAGCTCACCAAGCCGGGCAGATACG. The encoded protein is CASSPSRADT. The whole CDR3 protein reads CASSPSRADTQYF.

This clone showed up many times. Here the CDR3 reads CASSPGASGSTDTQYF. The part of the CDR3 DNA that was read is TGTGCCAGCAGCCCCGGGGCCAGCGGGAGCACAGATACG. The chain employs TRBV7-3 and TRBJ2-3; possibly TRBD2 for D (6 bases). The observed sequence ends 3 residues before the CDR3 terminus, with the missing tail filled in from the germline J gene. V lost 5 bases and J 0 bases, leaving 15 bases between the germline ends. Germline CDR1 reads SGHTA; CDR2 reads FQGTGA. CDR3 length: 16 amino acids.

In this sample, this clone turned up many times. Read coverage stops 3 residues before the CDR3 terminus; the germline J gene supplies the remainder. V is TRBV5-1 and J is TRBJ1-1; D possibly corresponds to TRBD1 (5 bases). The germline gives CDR1 SGHRS, CDR2 YFSETQ. V was shortened by 0 bases and J by 0 bases, with 18 bases between the two germline ends. This CDR3 is 18 amino acids long. The CDR3 here is CASSLGSRVGDLNTEAFF. The sequenced part of the CDR3 DNA is TGCGCCAGCAGCTTGGGGTCCAGGGTGGGGGACTTGAACACTGAA.

Note on this clone: The sequence runs out 3 residues before the end of the CDR3; the remainder is reconstructed from the germline J gene. V usage is TRBV19 and J usage is TRBJ2-1, with D possibly being TRBD1 (6 bases). Germline assignment: CDR1 LNHDA and CDR2 SQIVND (reference sequence). V lost 6 bases, J lost 2 bases, and 11 bases lay in between. The CDR3 is made up of 14 amino acids. The DNA read from the CDR3 is TGTGCCAGTAGCCTCAGGGGTACCTACAATGAG. It yields the protein CASSLRGTYNE. The full CDR3 protein reads CASSLRGTYNEQFF. The whole variable domain, filled in from reference TRBV19 and TRBJ2-1, reads DGGITQSPKYLFRKEGQNVTLSCEQNLNHDAMYWYRQDPGQGLRLIYYSQIVNDFQKGDIAEGYSVSREKKESFPLTVTSAQKNPTAFYLCASSLRGTYNEQFFGPGTRLTVL.

Regarding this clone: The missing CDR3 end, 3 residues past where the read stops, is filled in from the germline J gene. V usage is TRBV2 and J usage is TRBJ1-6; 9 nucleotides line up with TRBD1. Per the germline V gene, CDR1 is SNHLY and CDR2 is FYNNEI. The V gene end was trimmed by 6 bases and the J gene end by 10 bases; junction bases not matched to a gene: 4. CDR3 length: 13 residues. This CDR3 is CASRGDRASPLHF. The CDR3 bases that were read are TGTGCCAGCAGAGGGGACAGGGCCTCACCC.

As concerns this clone: Coverage ceases 3 residues before the CDR3 finishes, and the germline J gene fills in the end. The chain is built from TRBV6-2 or TRBV6-3 and TRBJ2-5, with TRBD2 matching over 11 bases. Trimming at V came to 6 bases and at J to 5 bases, leaving 5 bases not matched to a gene. The CDR3 runs to 14 residues. Germline CDR1 reads MNHEY; CDR2 reads SVGEGT. CDR3 region: CASRIAGGKETQYF. The part of the CDR3 DNA that was read is TGTGCCAGCAGGATAGCGGGAGGGAAGGAGACC.

There are a few counts of this clone. The sequence runs out 3 residues before the end of the CDR3; the remainder is reconstructed from the germline J gene. This chain joins TRBV20-1 and TRBJ1-1, with a tentative D call TRBD1 (5 bases). Germline lookup yields CDR1 DFQATT and CDR2 SNEGSKA (reference sequence). The ends were cut back, 5 bases at V and 0 bases at J, with 16 bases in the middle. CDR3 length equals 15 residues. Partial CDR3 DNA: TGCAGTGCTCTTGAGACAGCCTTTATGAACACTGAA. It yields the protein CSALETAFMNTE. The whole CDR3 is CSALETAFMNTEAFF.

Note on this clone: The read is 3 residues too short to cover the CDR3 end, so that end is filled in from the germline J gene. The chain joins TRBV10-2 to TRBJ2-2; 8 bases agree with TRBD2. V gave up 5 bases and J gave up 1 base; unmatched junction bases: 6. This CDR3 spans 16 amino acids. CDR1 and CDR2 (germline): WSHSY, SAAADI. Incomplete CDR3 DNA: TGCGCCAGCAGTCACCTTCTAGCGGGGAACACCGGGGAG. Translated: CASSHLLAGNTGE. The entire CDR3 protein is CASSHLLAGNTGELFF.

In this sample, this clone is medium-sized. The DNA ends 3 residues before the CDR3 does, and the rest of the CDR3 is filled in from the germline J gene. The chain links TRBV18 to TRBJ2-2, with D possibly matching TRBD1 (5 bases). Trimming took off 2 bases at V and 0 bases at J, with 10 bases between the two ends. Germline lookup yields CDR1 KGHSH and CDR2 LQKENI. The CDR3 is made up of 16 amino acids. The part of the CDR3 DNA that was read is TGTGCCAGCTCACCAAGACAGATAACGAACACCGGGGAG. Translated: CASSPRQITNTGE. The entire CDR3 protein is CASSPRQITNTGELFF.

This clone turned up a few times. A junction boundary mismatches the germline segment, possibly from a read error. The read gets to within 3 residues of the CDR3 end, and the germline J gene fills in the rest. The rearrangement links TRBV18 to TRBJ2-3; TRBD2 might be the D (5 bases). The germline V gene has CDR1 KGHSH and CDR2 LQKENI. This CDR3 spans 13 amino acids. CDR3 amino acids: CASSPPSTNTQYF. The sequenced CDR3 bases are TGTGCCAGCTCACCTCCTAGCACAAATACG. The full variable domain, with the rest looked up from reference TRBV18 and TRBJ2-3, is NAGVMQNPRHLVRRRGQEARLRCSPMKGHSHVYWYRQLPEEGLKFMVYLQKENIIDESGMPKERFSAEFPKEGPSILRIQQVVRGDSAAYFCASSPPSTNTQYFGPGTRLTVL.

This clone has at least ten counts. The CDR3 end falls 3 residues outside the read, so it is completed with the germline J gene. J is TRBJ2-5 and V is TRBV20-1, with a weak D call TRBD2 (7 bases). The germline gives CDR1 DFQATT, CDR2 SNEGSKA (reference sequence). Trimming cost V 8 bases and J 3 bases, with 19 bases left between them. This CDR3 region has 14 residues. The covered CDR3 bases are TGCAGTTTCACTTCTTGGGAGGGGGAAGAGACC. Translating gives CSFTSWEGEET. The complete CDR3 reads CSFTSWEGEETQYF.

This clone was detected ten times or more. Sequencing ends 3 residues short of the CDR3 end; the germline J gene provides the rest. V gene TRBV19 combines with J gene TRBJ1-4; the D gene is possibly TRBD1 (6 bases). Germline CDR1 and CDR2: LNHDA and SQIVND (reference sequence). V was cut by 3 bases and J by 7 bases, with 18 bases left in between. The CDR3 covers 16 residues. This CDR3 reads CASSISWTRGGEKLFF. CDR3 DNA, as far as it was read: TGTGCCAGTAGTATCTCCTGGACCAGGGGAGGTGAAAAA.

In its sample, this clone was seen a few times. The DNA ends 3 residues before the CDR3 does, and the rest of the CDR3 is filled in from the germline J gene. The rearrangement joins TRBV19 to TRBJ1-1; D is unclear. Trimming removed 4 bases from V and 3 bases from J, with 9 bases in between. Germline V gene lookup returns CDR1 LNHDA and CDR2 SQIVND (reference sequence). CDR3 size: 13 residues. Here the CDR3 reads CASSKQRDTEAFF. The CDR3 DNA, read in part, is TGTGCCAGTAGTAAGCAGCGGGACACTGAA.

This clone was seen repeatedly, ten times or more. The CDR3 end lies 3 residues beyond the end of the read and is filled in from the germline J gene. The chain joins TRBV19 to TRBJ2-6; D call uncertain. The germline V gene encodes CDR1 LNHDA and CDR2 SQIVND (reference sequence). Trimming left V 1 base short and J 0 bases short, with 7 bases between. The CDR3 is made up of 16 amino acids. The sequenced CDR3 bases are TGTGCCAGTAGTATAGTGGGCAGCTCTGGGGCCAACGTC. Translated: CASSIVGSSGANV. The whole CDR3 protein reads CASSIVGSSGANVLTF.